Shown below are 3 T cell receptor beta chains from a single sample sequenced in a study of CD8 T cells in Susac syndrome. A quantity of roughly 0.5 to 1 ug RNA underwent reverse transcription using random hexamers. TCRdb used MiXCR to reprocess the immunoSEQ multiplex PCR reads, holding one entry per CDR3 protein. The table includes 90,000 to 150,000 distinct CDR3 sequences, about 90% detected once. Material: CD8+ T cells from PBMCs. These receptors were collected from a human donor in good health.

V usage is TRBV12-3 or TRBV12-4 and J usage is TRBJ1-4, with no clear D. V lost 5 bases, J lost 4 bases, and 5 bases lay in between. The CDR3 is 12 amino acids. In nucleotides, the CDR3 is TGTGCCAGCAGTCGCTTTAATGAAAAACTGTTTTTT. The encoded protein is CASSRFNEKLFF.

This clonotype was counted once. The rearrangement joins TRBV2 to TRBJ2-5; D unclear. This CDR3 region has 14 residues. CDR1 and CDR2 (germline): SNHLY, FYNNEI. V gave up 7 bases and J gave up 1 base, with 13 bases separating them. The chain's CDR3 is CASKRDLGQETQYF. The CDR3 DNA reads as TGTGCCAGCAAGCGAGACCTGGGCCAAGAGACCCAGTACTTC.

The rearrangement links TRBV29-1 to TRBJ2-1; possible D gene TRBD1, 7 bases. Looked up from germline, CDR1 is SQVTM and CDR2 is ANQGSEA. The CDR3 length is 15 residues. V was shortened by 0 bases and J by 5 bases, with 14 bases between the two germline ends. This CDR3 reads CSVEDQGGSNNEQFF. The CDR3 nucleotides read TGCAGCGTTGAAGATCAGGGGGGATCGAACAATGAGCAGTTCTTC.